Reported below is one TCR beta chain. The data were produced by immunoSEQ multiplex PCR, yet TCRdb's version contains in-frame clones alone and is incomplete. Here the sample spans hundreds of thousands of clones, about nine tenths being singletons. This entry is derived from a study of blood T cell repertoires in COVID-19. Study as a whole: T cells, B-cell-depleted T cells, or PBMCs provided the cDNA or gDNA that served as material.

The TCR originated in a woman aged 50 to 65 who had recovered from COVID-19. Sequencing was carried out using PBMCs or T cells enriched from blood (not recorded which).

In DNA form, the CDR3 reads TGCGCCAGCAGCCCCGGGACAGGGGGCTACGAGCAGTACTTC. Translating gives CASSPGTGGYEQYF. The chain links TRBV5-1 to TRBJ2-7; 11 nucleotides align to TRBD1. In germline, CDR1 is SGHRS, CDR2 YFSETQ. V shed 4 bases, J shed 3 bases, and the junction held 3 bases outside the gene matches. The CDR3 consists of 14 residues.